This T cell receptor (beta chain) was sequenced for a study of shared clonotypes between healthy human individuals. Study-wide background: Donor ages ranged 18 to 49 years: a couple of women, a few men. Researchers assigned three CD4 naive, three CD4 memory, two CD8 naive and one CD8 memory plate to each donor. The study, taken as a whole, reports: Rarefaction exposed incomplete sorted-subset sequencing despite large depth.

Points on this clone: The target antigen is unknown.

The data were produced by immunoSEQ multiplex PCR, yet TCRdb's version contains in-frame clones alone and is incomplete. The data contain about 1.9 million clones, approximately 92% of them singletons. CDR3 length: 14 residues. Germline loops: CDR1 SGHVS, CDR2 FNYEAQ. Selected positively for CCR7 and CD45RO-negative, naive CD8 cells excluded terminally differentiated effector memory CD45RA+ cells. This chain connects TRBV7-6 to TRBJ1-3, with 7 bases aligning to TRBD1. Material for sequencing was naive CD8+ T cells from PBMCs. The clonotype was recovered from a man aged 18 to 29 in good health. Some clones in this sample may be carry-over from other donors' samples. CDR3: CGWAGGTSGNTIYF. DNA of the CDR3: TGTGGGTGGGCAGGGGGGACCTCTGGAAACACCATATATTTT.